The 13 T cell receptor beta chains below all came from one sample that was sequenced in a study of blood T cells in healthy people across ages. A second about 7 to 11 cycle PCR used barcoded and J-beta primers. TCRdb used MiXCR to reprocess the 5' RACE reads, holding one entry per CDR3 protein. The table records roughly 2 million distinct CDR3 sequences, around half of them present only once. The sequencing input was blood. These receptor sequences come from a woman in her thirties or forties in good health.

The chain links TRBV28 to TRBJ1-2, with D perhaps matching TRBD1 (5 bases). The CDR3 sequence is 13 residues long. Germline assignment: CDR1 MDHEN and CDR2 SYDVKM. The ends were cut back, 3 bases at V and 8 bases at J, with 13 bases in the middle. This CDR3 reads CASSFVGTRGYTF. DNA for the CDR3: TGTGCCAGCAGTTTCGTGGGGACGCGGGGCTACACCTTC.

The V call is TRBV4-3, the J call TRBJ1-2, with no clear D. V shed 1 base and J shed 0 bases, with 15 bases lying between them. The CDR3 covers 17 residues. The germline V gene encodes CDR1 LGHNA and CDR2 YSLEER. The CDR3 region has the DNA TGCGCCAGCAGCCAAGGCCCCTCCCGAAACACTAACTATGGCTACACCTTC. Protein: CASSQGPSRNTNYGYTF.

This clonotype appeared a few times. This chain connects TRBV7-9 to TRBJ2-1; D not certain. The CDR3 covers 12 residues. Trimming stripped 5 bases from V and 5 bases from J, with 7 bases between. The germline V gene has CDR1 SEHNR and CDR2 FQNEAQ (reference sequence). The CDR3 loop reads CASSQPNNEQFF. Written as DNA, the CDR3 is TGTGCCAGCAGCCAACCCAACAATGAGCAGTTCTTC.

J is TRBJ1-4 and V is TRBV12-3 or TRBV12-4; 11 bases fit TRBD1. The CDR3 is 15 residues long. V shed 6 bases and J 7 bases; nucleotides not matched to a gene: 7. The CDR3 DNA follows: TGTGCCAGCAGACCCGGGACAGGGGGAACTGAAAAACTGTTTTTT. It encodes CASRPGTGGTEKLFF.

V and J are TRBV27 and TRBJ1-1, with D unresolved. With 4 bases removed from V and 0 bases from J, the gap between germline ends came to 15 bases. The CDR3 totals 16 residues. CDR1 and CDR2 (germline): MNHEY, SMNVEV (reference sequence). The CDR3 is CASSSPDKFMNTEAFF. For the CDR3, the DNA is TGTGCCAGCAGTTCCCCAGACAAGTTCATGAACACTGAAGCTTTCTTT.

This clonotype showed up just a few times. In DNA form, the CDR3 reads TGTGCCAGCAGTCGTGCGGGGGGCCGAAACATTCAGTACTTC. This gives the protein CASSRAGGRNIQYF. The chain has TRBV28 and TRBJ2-4, with 8 bases aligning to TRBD2. Losses at the gene ends were 5 bases for V and 6 bases for J; bases not matched to a gene: 6. There are 14 residues in the CDR3. Germline CDR1 reads MDHEN; CDR2 reads SYDVKM.

Only one count was recorded for this clonotype. CDR3 protein: CASSQGTSGGPSRGEQYF. Written as DNA, the CDR3 is TGCGCCAGCAGCCAAGGGACTAGCGGGGGGCCGAGTAGGGGCGAGCAGTACTTC. The rearrangement links TRBV4-3 to TRBJ2-4, with 14 bases lining up with TRBD2. The end of the DNA aligns better with TRBJ2-7, so the J call may be wrong. This CDR3 has 18 amino acids. Germline CDR1 is LGHNA and CDR2 is YSLEER.

The genes are TRBV20-1 and TRBJ2-3; 9 nucleotides line up with TRBD2. Trimming took 6 bases from V and 5 from J; bases not matched to a gene: 9. CDR3 length: 14 amino acids. Germline lookup yields CDR1 DFQATT and CDR2 SNEGSKA (reference sequence). The chain's CDR3 is CSATHGGGEDTQYF. In DNA, the CDR3 is TGCAGTGCCACCCACGGCGGGGGGGAAGATACGCAGTATTTT.

This clonotype was observed a few times. The V gene is TRBV27, the J gene TRBJ2-3; TRBD1 matches 7 bases. V lost 5 bases, J lost 2 bases, and 13 bases stayed unmatched. The CDR3 is 17 residues long. Germline-derived CDR1 and CDR2 are MNHEY and SMNVEV (reference sequence). CDR3: CASSPSRGPSSTDTQYF. The CDR3 DNA reads as TGTGCCAGCAGTCCGTCTAGGGGGCCTTCCTCCACAGATACGCAGTATTTT.

This clonotype came up a few times. V usage is TRBV7-2 and J usage is TRBJ1-2, with D unclear. The V and J ends lost 5 bases and 8 bases respectively, with 9 bases between them. Per germline, CDR1 SGHTA and CDR2 FQGNSA. There are 11 residues in the CDR3. The CDR3 loop is CASSAVVGYTF. The DNA for the CDR3 is TGTGCCAGCAGCGCGGTTGTGGGCTACACCTTC. The whole variable domain, remainder taken from reference TRBV7-2 and TRBJ1-2, is GAGVSQSPSNKVTEKGKDVELRCDPISGHTALYWYRQSLGQGLEFLIYFQGNSAPDKSGLPSDRFSAERTGGSVSTLTIQRTQQEDSAVYLCASSAVVGYTFGSGTRLTVV.

This sequence joins TRBV28 and TRBJ1-2, with 7 bases matching TRBD1. V was pared by 8 bases and J by 6 bases, with 9 bases of the junction left unmatched. The CDR3 runs to 13 residues. Germline V lookup: CDR1 MDHEN, CDR2 SYDVKM. The CDR3 reads CASGTYRGHGYTF. The CDR3 nucleotides read TGTGCCAGCGGCACCTACAGGGGCCATGGCTACACCTTC.

Comments on this clonotype: A read error may produce the germline difference seen at one junction end. The rearrangement links TRBV6-4 to TRBJ1-2; the D is unclear. Germline V gives CDR1 MRHNA, CDR2 SNTAGT. There are 12 residues in the CDR3. The CDR3 region has the DNA TGTGCCAGCAGTTCTACAGAGTATGGCCACACCTTC. Protein sequence: CASSSTEYGHTF.

This clonotype turned up a few times. This rearrangement joins TRBV28 to TRBJ1-2; possibly TRBD1 for D (5 bases). V was trimmed by 3 bases and J by 4 bases, leaving 9 bases between them. CDR1 MDHEN and CDR2 SYDVKM come from the germline V gene. This CDR3 is 13 amino acids long. CDR3 DNA: TGTGCCAGCAGTTTCGGGGCTAGCTATGGCTACACCTTC. Translated, it gives CASSFGASYGYTF.